This T cell receptor beta chain appears in the sequencing data of a study of blood T cell repertoires in COVID-19. About the research overall: Sites in the United States, Italy and Spain provided acute and convalescent COVID-19 samples.

Deletions cut 5 bases from V and 6 bases from J, with 16 bases between. Germline V gene data show CDR1 as MNHEY and CDR2 as SVGAGI. The CDR3 has 15 amino acids. Assay used: immunoSEQ multiplex PCR; TCRdb lists only in-frame clones, some missing. The sample carries over 200,000 clones, about 89% recorded once. The V and J genes are TRBV6-5 and TRBJ1-4; no firm D call. Sequencing input: PBMCs or T cells enriched from blood (not recorded which). The sequence was collected from a man between 40 and 49 years old who had recovered from COVID-19. For the CDR3, the DNA is TGTGCCAGCAGTCCCCTCGGGAGGTTGGATGAAAAACTGTTTTTT. Its protein product is CASSPLGRLDEKLFF.